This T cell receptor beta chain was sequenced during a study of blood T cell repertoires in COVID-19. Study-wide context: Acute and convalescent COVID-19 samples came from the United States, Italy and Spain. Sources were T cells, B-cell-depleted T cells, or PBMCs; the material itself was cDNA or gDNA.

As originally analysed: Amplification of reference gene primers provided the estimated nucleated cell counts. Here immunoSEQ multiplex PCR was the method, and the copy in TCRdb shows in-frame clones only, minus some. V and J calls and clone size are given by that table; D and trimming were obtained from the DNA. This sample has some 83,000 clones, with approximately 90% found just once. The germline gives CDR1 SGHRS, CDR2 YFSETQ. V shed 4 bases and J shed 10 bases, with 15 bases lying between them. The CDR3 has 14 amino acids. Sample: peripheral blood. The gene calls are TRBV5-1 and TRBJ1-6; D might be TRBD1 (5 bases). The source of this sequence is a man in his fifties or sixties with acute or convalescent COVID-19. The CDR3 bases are TGCGCCAGCAGCCAAGGGGATAAAGAATCACCCCTCCACTTT. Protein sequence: CASSQGDKESPLHF. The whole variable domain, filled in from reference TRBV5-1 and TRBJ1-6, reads KAGVTQTPRYLIKTRGQQVTLSCSPISGHRSVSWYQQTPGQGLQFLFEYFSETQRNKGNFPGRFSGRQFSNSRSEMNVSTLELGDSALYLCASSQGDKESPLHFGNGTRLTVT.